A single sample is the source of the 20 T cell receptor beta chains below, sequenced in a study of T cell responses to AZD1222 COVID-19 vaccine. The repertoire was sequenced with immunoSEQ multiplex PCR; TCRdb's copy has only in-frame clones and lacks some. The table lists 80,000 to 95,000 clones, approximately 90% of them singletons. Sequenced material: peripheral blood, taken on day 0 of AZD1222 vaccination. The origin of the receptors is an adult in good health.

This rearrangement joins TRBV27 to TRBJ1-2; the D is unclear. This CDR3 contains 14 residues. Germline-derived CDR1 and CDR2 are MNHEY and SMNVEV (reference sequence). Trimming pared 5 bases from V and 4 bases from J, leaving 14 bases between. The CDR3 region has the DNA TGTGCCAGCAGTCCGGACGGACTAATCTATGGCTACACCTTC. This encodes CASSPDGLIYGYTF.

The rearrangement links TRBV6-2 or TRBV6-3 to TRBJ2-1; D possibly corresponds to TRBD2 (6 bases). The ends were cut back, 6 bases at V and 6 bases at J, with 12 bases in the middle. This CDR3 region has 13 residues. CDR1 is MNHEY and CDR2 is SVGEGT in the germline V gene. The CDR3 sequence is CASSRDLPNEQFF. The CDR3 nucleotides are TGTGCCAGCAGCAGGGACTTGCCCAATGAGCAGTTCTTC.

V usage is TRBV15 and J usage is TRBJ1-3, with D possibly being TRBD1 (5 bases). CDR1 and CDR2 from the germline V gene are LNHNV and YYDKDF (reference sequence). Trimming took 2 bases from V and 8 from J, leaving 10 bases between them. The CDR3 consists of 13 residues. The CDR3 region is CATSRQGADTIYF. DNA of the CDR3: TGTGCCACCAGCAGACAAGGGGCGGACACCATATATTTT. Complete variable domain (other parts from reference TRBV15 and TRBJ1-3): DAMVIQNPRYQVTQFGKPVTLSCSQTLNHNVMYWYQQKSSQAPKLLFHYYDKDFNNEADTPDNFQSRRPNTSFCFLDIRSPGLGDTAMYLCATSRQGADTIYFGEGSWLTVV.

The V and J genes are TRBV4-2 and TRBJ2-1; D may be TRBD1 (5 bases). Germline lookup yields CDR1 LGHNA and CDR2 YNFKEQ. Trimming cost V 4 bases and J 4 bases, with 17 bases left between them. This CDR3 contains 16 residues. Written as DNA, the CDR3 is TGTGCCAGCAGCCGAAACCCAGGGTACTTTTACAATGAGCAGTTCTTC. The encoded protein is CASSRNPGYFYNEQFF.

This rearrangement joins TRBV19 to TRBJ2-5, with 7 bases fitting TRBD2. Trimming removed 6 bases from V and 5 bases from J; junction bases left unmatched: 9. The CDR3 is 14 amino acids. The V gene's germline CDR1 is LNHDA and CDR2 SQIVND (reference sequence). DNA for the CDR3: TGTGCCAGTAGGAACCTAGCGGCCGGGGAGACCCAGTACTTC. Translating gives CASRNLAAGETQYF.

The rearrangement uses TRBV21-1 and TRBJ2-3; the tabulated D call, TRBD2, remains unverified against the DNA. TRBV21-1 is given as a pseudogene. This CDR3 comprises 14 residues. CDR3 sequence reads: CASSRTTSRHTQYF. The DNA of the CDR3 is TGTGCCAGCAGCAGAACTACTAGCAGGCATACGCAGTATTTT.

Here the CDR3 DNA reads TGTGCCATCAGTGAGTCAATGGACACCATCCGGGGGGCTTTCTTT. This codes for CAISESMDTIRGAFF. V usage is TRBV10-3 and J usage is TRBJ1-1; D is possibly TRBD1 (5 bases). V was cut by 0 bases and J by 11 bases, with 19 bases left in between. This CDR3 spans 15 amino acids. Germline assignment: CDR1 ENHRY and CDR2 SYGVKD.

The CDR3 coding sequence is TGCAGCGTTGAAGGGCCACTCAAAGCCGGGGGAGAGCAGTACTTC. Protein product: CSVEGPLKAGGEQYF. The V gene is TRBV29-1, the J gene TRBJ2-7; tentative D call: TRBD2 (6 bases). The CDR3 runs to 15 residues. The V gene lost 1 base and the J gene lost 7 bases, with 20 bases spanning the gap. Germline CDR1 and CDR2: SQVTM and ANQGSEA.

The chain combines TRBV14 with TRBJ2-5, with TRBD2 identical over 11 bases. This CDR3 contains 14 residues. Germline V gives CDR1 SGHDN, CDR2 FVKESK. Losses at the gene ends were 4 bases for V and 4 bases for J; bases not matched to a gene: 2. CDR3 in amino acids: CASSPGLAGETQYF. DNA for the CDR3: TGTGCCAGCAGCCCCGGACTAGCGGGAGAGACCCAGTACTTC.

This clone was counted once. The V and J genes are TRBV5-4 and TRBJ1-2, with 11 bases lining up with TRBD1. CDR3 size: 15 residues. Germline assignment: CDR1 SGHNT and CDR2 YYREEE (reference sequence). The ends lost 0 bases at V and 4 bases at J; junction bases unmatched: 2. The CDR3 reads CASSLGTGGVYGYTF. The CDR3 DNA reads as TGTGCCAGCAGCTTGGGGACAGGGGGCGTCTATGGCTACACCTTC. Drawing the rest from reference TRBV5-4 and TRBJ1-2, the complete variable domain is ETGVTQSPTHLIKTRGQQVTLRCSSQSGHNTVSWYQQALGQGPQFIFQYYREEENGRGNFPPRFSGLQFPNYSSELNVNALELDDSALYLCASSLGTGGVYGYTFGSGTRLTVV.

This sequence joins TRBV2 and TRBJ1-1; 9 bases fit TRBD1. J was trimmed by 1 base and V by 6 bases; bases with no gene match: 3. Looked up from germline, CDR1 is SNHLY and CDR2 is FYNNEI. The CDR3 runs to 14 residues. The DNA for the CDR3 is TGTGCCAGCAGGCCACAGGGGGCGAACACTGAAGCTTTCTTT. Amino acids: CASRPQGANTEAFF.

The chain is built from TRBV10-3 and TRBJ1-1, with 7 nucleotides matching TRBD1. The CDR3 sequence is 15 residues long. Per the germline V gene, CDR1 is ENHRY and CDR2 is SYGVKD. Losses at the gene ends were 6 bases for V and 5 bases for J; bases not matched to a gene: 12. Written as DNA, the CDR3 is TGTGCCATCAGCCCACAACCGGGACAGATAACTGAAGCTTTCTTT. Translating gives CAISPQPGQITEAFF.

DNA for the CDR3: TGTGCCAGCAGTTTTAGCGGGACCATCTACGAGCAGTACTTC. This gives the protein CASSFSGTIYEQYF. The chain employs TRBV27 and TRBJ2-7, with 8 bases lining up with TRBD2. CDR1 and CDR2 (germline): MNHEY, SMNVEV (reference sequence). The V gene end was trimmed by 3 bases and the J gene end by 3 bases; junction bases not matched to a gene: 4. The CDR3 is 14 residues long.

This clone was counted a single time. V and J are TRBV28 and TRBJ2-2; no reliable D call. The V end lost 5 bases, the J end lost 5 bases, and 15 bases lay between the germline ends. The CDR3 runs to 15 residues. Germline V CDR1 and CDR2: MDHEN, SYDVKM. The CDR3 region has the DNA TGTGCCAGCAGTCCCTCTCTCCTTCGGACCGGGGAGCTGTTTTTT. Translating gives CASSPSLLRTGELFF.

Here the CDR3 reads CASSFGPDTQYF. The CDR3 nucleotides are TGCGCCAGCAGCTTTGGGCCAGATACGCAGTATTTT. V and J are TRBV5-1 and TRBJ2-3; D ambiguous. This CDR3 contains 12 residues. The V end lost 2 bases, the J end lost 4 bases, and 5 bases lay between the germline ends. Germline values: CDR1 SGHRS, CDR2 YFSETQ.

The chain combines TRBV7-9 with TRBJ1-6, with D perhaps TRBD1 (6 bases). V lost 4 bases to trimming and J lost 4 bases, with 8 bases between them. This CDR3 is 14 amino acids long. The germline gives CDR1 SEHNR, CDR2 FQNEAQ (reference sequence). CDR3 in amino acids: CASSSGQYNSPLHF. The CDR3 nucleotides are TGTGCCAGCAGCTCCGGACAGTATAATTCACCCCTCCACTTT. Full variable domain (remainder filled in from reference TRBV7-9 and TRBJ1-6): DTGVSQNPRHKITKRGQNVTFRCDPISEHNRLYWYRQTLGQGPEFLTYFQNEAQLEKSRLLSDRFSAERPKGSFSTLEIQRTEQGDSAMYLCASSSGQYNSPLHFGNGTRLTVT.

The V gene is TRBV5-1, the J gene TRBJ2-1; no reliable D call. Germline V gene lookup returns CDR1 SGHRS and CDR2 YFSETQ. V lost 0 bases and J 0 bases, leaving 7 bases between the germline ends. The CDR3 consists of 15 residues. In nucleotides, the CDR3 is TGCGCCAGCAGCTTGGATAGACTCTCCTACAATGAGCAGTTCTTC. This sequence encodes CASSLDRLSYNEQFF.

This chain connects TRBV29-1 to TRBJ2-3; 8 bases are a match to TRBD1. The V gene end was trimmed by 2 bases and the J gene end by 11 bases; junction bases not matched to a gene: 6. CDR3 length: 12 amino acids. CDR1 SQVTM and CDR2 ANQGSEA come from the germline V gene. Here the CDR3 reads CSVEPGTGKQYF. DNA of the CDR3: TGCAGCGTTGAACCCGGGACAGGCAAGCAGTATTTT.

Only one count was recorded for this clone. This rearrangement joins TRBV7-2 to TRBJ2-5; 7 bases are shared with TRBD2. Trimming cost V 2 bases and J 4 bases; bases outside gene matches: 10. Germline assignment: CDR1 SGHTA and CDR2 FQGNSA. CDR3 length equals 16 residues. Here the CDR3 reads CASSLPLGGGVETQYF. Written as DNA, the CDR3 is TGTGCCAGCAGCTTACCCCTCGGGGGAGGGGTAGAGACCCAGTACTTC.

The CDR3 loop reads CASSPREGRANAIQYF. The DNA for the CDR3 is TGTGCCAGCAGCCCCCGCGAAGGCCGGGCGAACGCCATTCAGTACTTC. The chain joins TRBV7-2 to TRBJ2-4; the D is unclear. Between the trimmed V and J ends, which lost 5 bases and 9 bases, there was a span of 23 bases. The CDR3 covers 16 residues. Germline V gene data show CDR1 as SGHTA and CDR2 as FQGNSA.